This passage covers 28 T cell receptor beta chains from one sample sequenced in a study of blood T cell repertoires in COVID-19. This table comes from immunoSEQ multiplex PCR, and its TCRdb copy is limited to in-frame clones, with some not included. The sample consists of tens of thousands of clones, about 92% of them appearing once. Sample: peripheral blood. The receptor set was obtained from a man aged 60 to 69 with acute or convalescent COVID-19.

The chain employs TRBV5-1 and TRBJ1-4, with 12 nucleotides matching TRBD1. The germline V gene has CDR1 SGHRS and CDR2 YFSETQ. The CDR3 totals 17 residues. V dropped 4 bases and J dropped 5; count of bases not matched to a gene: 9. The CDR3 coding sequence is TGCGCCAGCAGCCTCGGGACAGGGGGCGAACAAAATGAAAAACTGTTTTTT. This gives the protein CASSLGTGGEQNEKLFF.

The genes are TRBV18 and TRBJ1-2, with 9 bases lining up with TRBD1. The J segment lost 6 bases and the V segment lost 6 bases, leaving 11 bases of the junction unmatched. CDR1 is KGHSH, CDR2 LQKENI, per germline. This CDR3 region has 15 residues. Here the CDR3 reads CASSRGSTGGDGYTF. The CDR3, as DNA: TGTGCCAGCTCCCGCGGGTCAACAGGGGGCGATGGCTACACCTTC.

The CDR3 here is CASSELGGTGYGYTF. The CDR3 DNA reads as TGTGCCAGCAGTGAATTGGGGGGTACGGGCTATGGCTACACCTTC. The genes are TRBV2 and TRBJ1-2; TRBD1 is a possible D gene (5 bases). Germline V CDR1 and CDR2: SNHLY, FYNNEI. This CDR3 region has 15 residues. Trimming left V 2 bases short and J 4 bases short, with 14 bases between.

This clone appeared once. The chain has TRBV6-5 and TRBJ1-5, with D maybe TRBD1 (5 bases). Trimming pared 7 bases from V and 4 bases from J, leaving 17 bases between. This CDR3 contains 15 residues. Germline lookup yields CDR1 MNHEY and CDR2 SVGAGI. This CDR3 reads CASTGVTAVNQPQHF. In DNA form, the CDR3 reads TGTGCCAGCACCGGAGTGACAGCAGTTAATCAGCCCCAGCATTTT.

V gene TRBV3-1 (or the pseudogene TRBV3-2) combines with J gene TRBJ1-4; TRBD1 agrees at 7 bases. This CDR3 region has 15 residues. Germline lookup yields CDR1 LGHDT and CDR2 YNNKEL (reference sequence). J gave up 4 bases and V 4 bases, and 6 bases lay outside the gene matches. For the CDR3, the DNA is TGTGCCAGCAGCCTACCCGGGACAGATAATGAAAAACTGTTTTTT. Translation gives CASSLPGTDNEKLFF.

The V call is TRBV6-5, the J call TRBJ2-1; possible D gene TRBD2, 5 bases. Trimming left V 10 bases short and J 4 bases short, with 8 bases between. Germline CDR1 reads MNHEY; CDR2 reads SVGAGI. The CDR3 extends over 11 amino acids. CDR3: CATGEYNEQFF. As DNA, the CDR3 is TGTGCCACCGGGGAGTACAATGAGCAGTTCTTC.

The chain carries TRBV15 and TRBJ1-1; D remains unclear. In germline, CDR1 is LNHNV, CDR2 YYDKDF (reference sequence). V shed 2 bases and J shed 7 bases, with 11 bases lying between them. CDR3 length: 13 residues. CDR3 in amino acids: CATSRTSGGEAFF. DNA of the CDR3: TGTGCCACCAGCAGAACCTCAGGAGGTGAAGCTTTCTTT.

As DNA, the CDR3 is TGTGCCTGGAGTGGGGGGCCAAGGACCGGTAATTCACCCCTCCACTTT. Amino acid sequence: CAWSGGPRTGNSPLHF. The chain is built from TRBV30 and TRBJ1-6; the D gene is possibly TRBD1 (6 bases). The germline V and J ends were trimmed by 1 base and 6 bases, with 16 bases remaining between them. The germline gives CDR1 GTSNPN, CDR2 SVGIG (reference sequence). This CDR3 spans 16 amino acids.

This clone was seen just once. The rearrangement links TRBV5-1 to TRBJ2-5, with 8 bases that match TRBD2. The CDR3 runs to 15 residues. The V gene's germline CDR1 is SGHRS and CDR2 YFSETQ. V shed 0 bases, J shed 4 bases, and the junction held 5 bases outside the gene matches. The CDR3 DNA reads as TGCGCCAGCAGCTTGGCCGGGGGGGCCGGAGAGACCCAGTACTTC. Protein: CASSLAGGAGETQYF.

The chain carries TRBV6-5 and TRBJ1-4, with 9 positions matching TRBD1. The germline gives CDR1 MNHEY, CDR2 SVGAGI. V shed 6 bases and J 7 bases; nucleotides not matched to a gene: 3. The CDR3 has 13 amino acids. CDR3 bases: TGTGCCAGCAGACAGGGGGCTAGTGAAAAACTGTTTTTT. This gives the protein CASRQGASEKLFF.

The rearrangement uses TRBV11-3 and TRBJ2-3; 7 bases align to TRBD2. Looked up from germline, CDR1 is SGHNT and CDR2 is YENEEA. There are 15 residues in the CDR3. V was clipped by 4 bases and J by 4 bases; unmatched bases: 8. CDR3 amino acids: CASSSAATSADTQYF. The CDR3 DNA is TGTGCCAGCAGCTCAGCTGCAACTAGCGCAGATACGCAGTATTTT. The variable domain in full, completed from reference TRBV11-3 and TRBJ2-3, reads EAGVVQSPRYKIIEKKQPVAFWCNPISGHNTLYWYLQNLGQGPELLIRYENEEAVDDSQLPKDRFSAERLKGVDSTLKIQPAELGDSAVYLCASSSAATSADTQYFGPGTRLTVL.

This chain links TRBV19 with TRBJ1-5; D uncertain. The CDR3 has 12 residues. Germline V lookup: CDR1 LNHDA, CDR2 SQIVND (reference sequence). Trimming left V 7 bases short and J 5 bases short, with 9 bases between. DNA of the CDR3: TGTGCCAGTAAGCTGTACGATCAGCCCCAGCATTTT. This encodes CASKLYDQPQHF. Drawing the rest from reference TRBV19 and TRBJ1-5, the complete variable domain is DGGITQSPKYLFRKEGQNVTLSCEQNLNHDAMYWYRQDPGQGLRLIYYSQIVNDFQKGDIAEGYSVSREKKESFPLTVTSAQKNPTAFYLCASKLYDQPQHFGDGTRLSIL.

This sequence joins TRBV19 and TRBJ1-4; tentatively, D is TRBD1 (6 bases). CDR1 and CDR2 from the germline V gene are LNHDA and SQIVND (reference sequence). The CDR3 extends over 17 amino acids. V was shortened by 5 bases and J by 0 bases, with 16 bases between the two germline ends. The CDR3 region is CASSRGGALATNEKLFF. The CDR3 DNA reads as TGTGCCAGTAGTCGAGGGGGGGCTCTTGCAACTAATGAAAAACTGTTTTTT.

Here the CDR3 DNA reads TGCGCCAGCAGGTCCGGGACAGGGGGTACACCCCTCCACTTT. It specifies CASRSGTGGTPLHF. The genes are TRBV5-1 and TRBJ1-6, with 11 positions matching TRBD1. Germline trimming cut 5 bases from V and 11 bases from J; bases unmatched to any gene: 6. The CDR3 extends over 14 amino acids. Germline values: CDR1 SGHRS, CDR2 YFSETQ.

This clone was found once. The chain has TRBV7-9 and TRBJ1-2, with TRBD1 as a possible D gene (6 bases). Germline CDR1 reads SEHNR; CDR2 reads FQNEAQ (reference sequence). This CDR3 has 14 residues. Trimming stripped 5 bases from V and 8 bases from J, with 18 bases between. The CDR3: CASSRGQTAIGYTF. CDR3 nucleotides: TGTGCCAGCAGCCGTGGACAGACGGCTATCGGCTACACCTTC.

The V call is TRBV7-2, the J call TRBJ2-1; 8 nucleotides agree with TRBD2. Germline CDR1 is SGHTA and CDR2 is FQGNSA. The length of the CDR3 is 18 residues. The V and J ends lost 2 bases and 3 bases, in that order; junction bases with no gene match: 12. The CDR3 DNA is TGTGCCAGCAGCTTATATGTGACGGGGGGGCGTTTCTACAATGAGCAGTTCTTC. It specifies CASSLYVTGGRFYNEQFF. The variable domain in full, with the rest retrieved from reference TRBV7-2 and TRBJ2-1, is GAGVSQSPSNKVTEKGKDVELRCDPISGHTALYWYRQSLGQGLEFLIYFQGNSAPDKSGLPSDRFSAERTGGSVSTLTIQRTQQEDSAVYLCASSLYVTGGRFYNEQFFGPGTRLTVL.

This chain connects TRBV7-2 to TRBJ2-7; D is undetermined. Deletions cut 5 bases from V and 6 bases from J, with 11 bases between. Germline lookup yields CDR1 SGHTA and CDR2 FQGNSA. This CDR3 has 12 residues. CDR3 residues: CASSQISPEQYF. CDR3 nucleotides: TGTGCCAGCAGCCAGATATCCCCCGAGCAGTACTTC.

The V and J genes are TRBV5-1 and TRBJ2-7; D perhaps matches TRBD1 (5 bases). Germline V gene lookup returns CDR1 SGHRS and CDR2 YFSETQ. This CDR3 has 15 residues. Trimming removed 0 bases from V and 7 bases from J, with 17 bases in between. The CDR3 here is CASSLEALGEKEQYF. The CDR3, as DNA: TGCGCCAGCAGCTTGGAGGCGCTAGGGGAAAAGGAGCAGTACTTC.

The chain carries TRBV5-1 and TRBJ1-1; TRBD1 aligns across 7 bases. This CDR3 region has 14 residues. The junction had 7 bases not matched to a gene; V was cut back by 4 bases and J by 4 bases. The germline V gene encodes CDR1 SGHRS and CDR2 YFSETQ. The CDR3 here is CASSADRLSTEAFF. The CDR3 DNA reads as TGCGCCAGCAGCGCGGACAGGCTAAGCACTGAAGCTTTCTTT.

The chain carries TRBV11-3 and TRBJ2-7; 10 nucleotides match TRBD1. In germline, CDR1 is SGHNT, CDR2 YENEEA. V lost 5 bases, J lost 8 bases, and 12 bases stayed unmatched. There are 15 residues in the CDR3. The CDR3 here is CASSPGGDRGGKQYF. CDR3 bases: TGTGCCAGCAGCCCGGGGGGGGACAGGGGAGGCAAGCAGTACTTC.

The chain couples TRBV27 to TRBJ2-5, with TRBD2 as a possible D gene (5 bases). V shed 4 bases and J shed 7 bases, with 16 bases lying between them. Germline-derived CDR1 and CDR2 are MNHEY and SMNVEV (reference sequence). This CDR3 is 14 amino acids long. The CDR3 DNA is TGTGCCAGCAGTTCCTCCGTGGGGAGAGGGACCCAGTACTTC. Its translation is CASSSSVGRGTQYF.

The chain uses TRBV11-2 and TRBJ2-7; 7 nucleotides match TRBD1. Per germline, CDR1 SGHAT and CDR2 FQNNGV. The V segment lost 1 base and the J segment 0 bases; nucleotides outside the gene matches: 6. There are 16 residues in the CDR3. CDR3 amino acids: CASSLVDRWGSYEQYF. The CDR3 DNA reads TGTGCCAGCAGCTTAGTGGACAGGTGGGGCTCCTACGAGCAGTACTTC.

V and J are TRBV19 and TRBJ1-6; D uncertain. The CDR3 is made up of 15 amino acids. Germline loops: CDR1 LNHDA, CDR2 SQIVND (reference sequence). The V and J ends lost 3 bases and 6 bases respectively, with 12 bases between them. The CDR3 region has the DNA TGTGCCAGTAGTATTCGAGGGTTGAGTAATTCACCCCTCCACTTT. Its protein is CASSIRGLSNSPLHF.

V gene TRBV11-3 combines with J gene TRBJ2-2; 10 bases are a match to TRBD1. CDR1 and CDR2 from the germline V gene are SGHNT and YENEEA. The CDR3 totals 14 residues. V shed 5 bases, J shed 6 bases, and the junction held 3 bases outside the gene matches. In DNA form, the CDR3 reads TGTGCCAGCAGCCAGGACAGGGGGGCCGGGGAGCTGTTTTTT. This sequence encodes CASSQDRGAGELFF.

This chain joins TRBV6-1 and TRBJ1-1; D uncertain. Germline assignment: CDR1 MNHNS and CDR2 SASEGT. The CDR3 loop spans 15 amino acids. With 2 bases removed from V and 1 base from J, the gap between germline ends came to 11 bases. DNA of the CDR3: TGTGCCAGCAGTGAACGAAGGCGGGGGAACACTGAAGCTTTCTTT. Its translation is CASSERRRGNTEAFF.

J is TRBJ2-5 and V is TRBV18; maybe TRBD1 (6 bases). Germline values: CDR1 KGHSH, CDR2 LQKENI. The CDR3 sequence is 16 residues long. Trimming shortened V by 2 bases and J by 4 bases, and 17 bases separated the two germline ends. CDR3 in amino acids: CASSPMTGKRPETQYF. CDR3 coding DNA: TGTGCCAGCTCACCAATGACAGGAAAAAGGCCAGAGACCCAGTACTTC.

This rearrangement joins TRBV21-1 to TRBJ1-2. TRBV21-1 is a documented pseudogene. CDR3 length: 15 residues. In DNA, the CDR3 is TGTGCCAGCAGCAGAGGAAGGCCATCATGCGAAGGCTACACCTTC. Its translation is CASSRGRPSCEGYTF.

This sequence joins TRBV6-5 and TRBJ1-1; D not certain. Per the germline V gene, CDR1 is MNHEY and CDR2 is SVGAGI. V lost 6 bases, J lost 4 bases, and 9 bases lay in between. The length of the CDR3 is 12 residues. CDR3 residues: CASRREFTEAFF. DNA of the CDR3: TGTGCCAGCAGAAGGGAGTTCACTGAAGCTTTCTTT.